A single sample gave rise to the 20 T cell receptor beta chains below, sequenced in a study of blood T cell repertoires in COVID-19. Libraries were prepared by immunoSEQ multiplex PCR; TCRdb keeps only in-frame clonotypes and omits some of them. The data hold approximately 120,000 clones, with approximately 90% observed a single time. Sequencing was carried out using peripheral blood. The source of these receptors is a human donor in a cohort sampled during active COVID-19.

The chain recombines TRBV7-2 with TRBJ2-1, with 9 bases identical to TRBD2. Per the germline V gene, CDR1 is SGHTA and CDR2 is FQGNSA. This CDR3 comprises 15 residues. J was trimmed by 7 bases and V by 7 bases; bases with no gene match: 11. This chain's CDR3 is CASTHRGGAWNEQFF. CDR3 bases: TGTGCCAGCACCCATCGCGGGGGGGCCTGGAATGAGCAGTTCTTC.

CDR3 coding DNA: TGTGCCAGCAGCTTCGACAGGGGGGGTACCGGGGAGCTGTTTTTT. Its translation is CASSFDRGGTGELFF. The V and J genes are TRBV7-6 and TRBJ2-2; 9 nucleotides line up with TRBD1. J gave up 5 bases and V 3 bases, and 4 bases lay outside the gene matches. The germline V gene encodes CDR1 SGHVS and CDR2 FNYEAQ. The CDR3 totals 15 residues.

The chain employs TRBV11-2 and TRBJ2-5; possibly TRBD2 for D (6 bases). Germline V lookup: CDR1 SGHAT, CDR2 FQNNGV. V was trimmed by 1 base and J by 7 bases, leaving 16 bases between them. The CDR3 is 15 residues long. Here the CDR3 DNA reads TGTGCCAGCAGCTTAGTCGGGGGAGTTGAAGTGACCCAGTACTTC. The encoded protein is CASSLVGGVEVTQYF.

The chain has TRBV28 and TRBJ2-7, with TRBD2 matching 8 bases. The CDR3 covers 15 residues. The ends lost 6 bases at V and 4 bases at J; junction bases unmatched: 11. CDR1 is MDHEN, CDR2 SYDVKM, per germline. CDR3 sequence (DNA): TGTGCCAGCAGCCTCCGGGGGGGGGCGAGATACGAGCAGTACTTC. As protein: CASSLRGGARYEQYF. Complete variable domain (other parts from reference TRBV28 and TRBJ2-7): DVKVTQSSRYLVKRTGEKVFLECVQDMDHENMFWYRQDPGLGLRLIYFSYDVKMKEKGDIPEGYSVSREKKERFSLILESASTNQTSMYLCASSLRGGARYEQYFGPGTRLTVT.

V usage is TRBV28 and J usage is TRBJ2-7; D may be TRBD2 (5 bases). Looked up from germline, CDR1 is MDHEN and CDR2 is SYDVKM. The CDR3 spans 16 residues. V was trimmed by 6 bases and J by 4 bases, leaving 22 bases between them. CDR3 region: CASSPPRGQTIYEQYF. The CDR3 nucleotides are TGTGCCAGCAGCCCCCCCCGGGGTCAGACGATTTACGAGCAGTACTTC. The full variable domain, rest sourced from reference TRBV28 and TRBJ2-7, is DVKVTQSSRYLVKRTGEKVFLECVQDMDHENMFWYRQDPGLGLRLIYFSYDVKMKEKGDIPEGYSVSREKKERFSLILESASTNQTSMYLCASSPPRGQTIYEQYFGPGTRLTVT.

The genes are TRBV2 and TRBJ1-1; TRBD1 aligns across 7 bases. The CDR3 covers 16 residues. V lost 7 bases to trimming and J lost 4 bases; unmatched junction nucleotides: 15. Per the germline V gene, CDR1 is SNHLY and CDR2 is FYNNEI. The CDR3 protein is CASTKGQVLIGTEAFF. CDR3 bases: TGTGCCAGCACCAAAGGACAGGTCTTAATAGGCACTGAAGCTTTCTTT.

This chain uses TRBV11-2 with TRBJ1-3; D is perhaps TRBD1 (6 bases). V was trimmed by 0 bases and J by 0 bases, leaving 15 bases between them. Germline-derived CDR1 and CDR2 are SGHAT and FQNNGV. The CDR3 is made up of 18 amino acids. The CDR3 region has the DNA TGTGCCAGCAGCTTAGATCTTCGGGACACGAACTCTGGAAACACCATATATTTT. It encodes CASSLDLRDTNSGNTIYF.

The rearrangement uses TRBV28 and TRBJ2-1; 9 nucleotides agree with TRBD2. Per germline, CDR1 MDHEN and CDR2 SYDVKM. V shed 4 bases and J 9 bases; nucleotides not matched to a gene: 10. CDR3 length equals 15 residues. The CDR3: CASSSPGLARREQFF. Here the CDR3 DNA reads TGTGCCAGCAGTTCCCCGGGACTAGCAAGGCGTGAGCAGTTCTTC. The variable domain in full, with the rest retrieved from reference TRBV28 and TRBJ2-1, is DVKVTQSSRYLVKRTGEKVFLECVQDMDHENMFWYRQDPGLGLRLIYFSYDVKMKEKGDIPEGYSVSREKKERFSLILESASTNQTSMYLCASSSPGLARREQFFGPGTRLTVL.

The chain combines TRBV24-1 with TRBJ2-2; maybe TRBD2 (6 bases). Germline V gene sequence: CDR1 KGHDR, CDR2 SFDVKD. This CDR3 comprises 18 residues. The V end was cut by 3 bases, the J end by 5 bases, with 21 bases between. The CDR3 DNA sequence: TGTGCCACCAGTGATGCCCCCGGGAGCTCTCCGAGTACCGGGGAGCTGTTTTTT. This encodes CATSDAPGSSPSTGELFF.

In its sample, this clone was seen once. Within the sample, other DNA sequences also encode this same CDR3. V is TRBV4-1 and J is TRBJ1-5; D is uncertain. The ends were cut back, 4 bases at V and 0 bases at J, with 10 bases in the middle. The CDR3 is made up of 15 amino acids. In germline, CDR1 is MGHRA, CDR2 YSYEKL. The CDR3 sequence: CASSLAVGSNQPQHF. In nucleotides, the CDR3 is TGCGCCAGCAGCCTAGCGGTTGGTAGCAATCAGCCCCAGCATTTT.

In this sample, this clone turned up a few times. The genes are TRBV7-9 and TRBJ2-7, with 8 bases lining up with TRBD2. This CDR3 comprises 13 residues. From germline, CDR1 is SEHNR and CDR2 FQNEAQ (reference sequence). Losses at the gene ends were 5 bases for V and 7 bases for J; bases not matched to a gene: 7. CDR3 bases: TGTGCCAGCAGCCCGACTAGCGCCTCGGAGCAGTACTTC. Its translation: CASSPTSASEQYF.

This clone was detected many times. This chain links TRBV5-1 with TRBJ2-1; 7 bases are a match to TRBD1. Germline V CDR1 and CDR2: SGHRS, YFSETQ. CDR3 size: 16 residues. The junction had 14 bases not matched to a gene; V was cut back by 3 bases and J by 8 bases. The DNA of the CDR3 is TGCGCCAGCAGCTCCCATGGCAGGGGGTTTGTACATGAGCAGTTCTTC. It codes for CASSSHGRGFVHEQFF.

This clone has only a few counts. This CDR3 is also generated by other DNA sequences in the sample. The rearrangement uses TRBV9 and TRBJ2-1; 8 nucleotides match TRBD2. After removal of 0 bases from V and 2 bases from J, the junction contained 4 bases not matched to a gene. Per the germline V gene, CDR1 is SGDLS and CDR2 is YYNGEE. The CDR3 runs 16 residues. DNA for the CDR3: TGTGCCAGCAGCGTAGTGGAGCGGGGGCCCTACAATGAGCAGTTCTTC. It encodes CASSVVERGPYNEQFF.

V is TRBV7-9 and J is TRBJ1-2; D possibly corresponds to TRBD1 (5 bases). The CDR3 runs to 12 residues. Germline CDR1 and CDR2: SEHNR and FQNEAQ (reference sequence). Trimming left V 5 bases short and J 2 bases short, with 6 bases between. The CDR3 sequence is CASSRQNYGYTF. In DNA form, the CDR3 reads TGTGCCAGCAGCCGACAGAACTATGGCTACACCTTC.

The J gene is TRBJ2-1, the V gene TRBV10-3; perhaps TRBD2 as D (6 bases). Trimming shortened V by 4 bases and J by 8 bases, and 12 bases separated the two germline ends. CDR1 is ENHRY, CDR2 SYGVKD, per germline. This CDR3 has 13 residues. The DNA of the CDR3 is TGTGCCATCAGTGGGTCCGGGAGCGATGAGCAGTTCTTC. It yields the protein CAISGSGSDEQFF.

In this sample, this clone turned up once. V and J are TRBV5-1 and TRBJ1-1, with 11 bases lining up with TRBD1. Trimming at V came to 4 bases and at J to 6 bases, leaving 5 bases not matched to a gene. The CDR3 is 14 residues long. The V gene's germline CDR1 is SGHRS and CDR2 YFSETQ. CDR3 loop: CASSGQGASAEAFF. The CDR3 DNA sequence: TGCGCCAGCAGCGGACAGGGGGCCTCTGCTGAAGCTTTCTTT.

This chain uses TRBV7-9 with TRBJ2-3; TRBD2 is a possible D gene (6 bases). Trimming removed 11 bases at V and 0 bases at J, with 12 bases between. This CDR3 region has 13 residues. Germline CDR1 and CDR2: SEHNR and FQNEAQ (reference sequence). The CDR3 DNA is TGTGCCTGGAGCGGGTCTAGCACAGATACGCAGTATTTT. This codes for CAWSGSSTDTQYF.

The CDR3 DNA reads TGTGCCAGCAGCCCGAGTTGGGGGGGCGGGTCCTACAATGAGCAGTTCTTC. This codes for CASSPSWGGGSYNEQFF. V gene TRBV9 combines with J gene TRBJ2-1; perhaps TRBD2 as D (7 bases). Trimming removed 4 bases from V and 1 base from J, with 18 bases in between. The CDR3 extends over 17 amino acids. CDR1 is SGDLS, CDR2 YYNGEE, per germline. The variable domain in full, with the rest retrieved from reference TRBV9 and TRBJ2-1, is DSGVTQTPKHLITATGQRVTLRCSPRSGDLSVYWYQQSLDQGLQFLIQYYNGEERAKGNILERFSAQQFPDLHSELNLSSLELGDSALYFCASSPSWGGGSYNEQFFGPGTRLTVL.

V gene TRBV3-1 (or the pseudogene TRBV3-2) combines with J gene TRBJ2-2; no definite D call. Germline loops: CDR1 LGHDT, CDR2 YNNKEL (reference sequence). The CDR3 is 15 amino acids. Trimming stripped 2 bases from V and 1 base from J, with 8 bases between. The CDR3 spells CASSQIAVNTGELFF. In DNA form, the CDR3 reads TGTGCCAGCAGCCAAATCGCAGTGAACACCGGGGAGCTGTTTTTT.

The chain couples TRBV6-6 to TRBJ1-1; TRBD1 aligns across 9 bases. This CDR3 is 14 amino acids long. Per the germline V gene, CDR1 is MNHNY and CDR2 is SVGAGI (reference sequence). J was trimmed by 5 bases and V by 7 bases; bases with no gene match: 8. Here the CDR3 reads CASTITGGGTEAFF. DNA for the CDR3: TGTGCCAGCACCATAACAGGGGGCGGGACTGAAGCTTTCTTT.